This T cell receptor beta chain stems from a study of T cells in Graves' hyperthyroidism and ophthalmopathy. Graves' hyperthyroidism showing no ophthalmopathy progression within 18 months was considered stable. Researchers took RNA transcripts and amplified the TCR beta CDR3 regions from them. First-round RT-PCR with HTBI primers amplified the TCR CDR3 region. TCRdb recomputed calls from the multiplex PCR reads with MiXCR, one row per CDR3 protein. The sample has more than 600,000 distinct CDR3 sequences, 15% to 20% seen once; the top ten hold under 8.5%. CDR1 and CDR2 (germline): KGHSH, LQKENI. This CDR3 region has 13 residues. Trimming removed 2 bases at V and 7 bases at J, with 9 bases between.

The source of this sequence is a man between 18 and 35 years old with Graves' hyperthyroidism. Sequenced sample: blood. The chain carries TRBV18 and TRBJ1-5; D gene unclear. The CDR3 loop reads CASSPSSGQPQHF. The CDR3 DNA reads TGTGCCAGCTCACCATCGAGTGGGCAGCCCCAGCATTTT. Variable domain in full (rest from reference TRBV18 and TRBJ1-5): NAGVMQNPRHLVRRRGQEARLRCSPMKGHSHVYWYRQLPEEGLKFMVYLQKENIIDESGMPKERFSAEFPKEGPSILRIQQVVRGDSAAYFCASSPSSGQPQHFGDGTRLSIL.